A selection of T cell receptor beta chains follows, all from one sample in a study of shared clonotypes between healthy human individuals. Profiling relied on immunoSEQ multiplex PCR, and the TCRdb table lists in-frame clones only, not all of them. The data show 950,000 to 1,100,000 clones, approximately 80% seen once. The source material was memory CD4+ T cells from PBMCs. These receptors were collected from a man younger than 35 in good health. Some clones in this sample may be carry-over from other donors' samples. Both conserved end residues are part of each CDR3. The D gene is left open where the match is weak. The size of a clone is reported for some rows only, either as once, few or many, or as a class for expanded clones.

V gene: TRBV18
D gene: NA
clone size: NA
J gene: TRBJ2-7
CDR3 protein: CASSPPSGGAIRYEQYF
CDR3 DNA: TGTGCCAGCTCACCGCCTTCAGGGGGGGCGATCAGGTACGAGCAGTACTTC

V gene: TRBV7-2
D gene: TRBD1
clone size: NA
J gene: TRBJ2-1
CDR3 protein: CASSATRPGQSGEQFF
CDR3 DNA: TGTGCCAGCAGCGCCACCCGTCCGGGACAGTCCGGGGAGCAGTTCTTC

V gene: TRBV14
D gene: TRBD2
clone size: NA
J gene: TRBJ2-3
CDR3 protein: CASSRRERWTDTQYF
CDR3 DNA: TGTGCCAGCAGCCGGCGGGAGAGGTGGACAGATACGCAGTATTTT

V gene: TRBV28
D gene: TRBD1
clone size: NA
J gene: TRBJ2-2
CDR3 protein: CASRRTGPGELFF
CDR3 DNA: TGTGCCAGCAGACGGACAGGGCCCGGGGAGCTGTTTTTT

V gene: TRBV9
D gene: NA
clone size: NA
J gene: TRBJ2-1
CDR3 protein: CASSVFSLGSYNEQFF
CDR3 DNA: TGTGCCAGCAGCGTATTTTCGTTAGGTTCCTACAATGAGCAGTTCTTC

V gene: TRBV28
D gene: TRBD1
clone size: once
J gene: TRBJ2-2
CDR3 protein: CASWDRVNTGELFF
CDR3 DNA: TGTGCATCCTGGGACAGGGTTAACACCGGGGAGCTGTTTTTT

V gene: TRBV28
D gene: NA
clone size: NA
J gene: TRBJ1-1
CDR3 protein: CASSLRSVNTEAFF
CDR3 DNA: TGTGCCAGCAGTTTACGGTCGGTGAACACTGAAGCTTTCTTT

V gene: TRBV5-4
D gene: NA
clone size: NA
J gene: TRBJ1-2
CDR3 protein: CASSPGVGGYTF
CDR3 DNA: TGTGCCAGCAGCCCCGGGGTGGGTGGCTACACCTTC

V gene: TRBV11-3
D gene: NA
clone size: NA
J gene: TRBJ2-1
CDR3 protein: CASSLKENEQFF
CDR3 DNA: TGTGCCAGCAGCTTAAAGGAGAATGAGCAGTTCTTC

V gene: TRBV6-5
D gene: NA
clone size: NA
J gene: TRBJ2-1
CDR3 protein: CASSPGTAGYRQFF
CDR3 DNA: TGTGCCAGCAGTCCGGGGACGGCTGGTTATAGGCAGTTCTTC

V gene: TRBV28
D gene: NA
clone size: once
J gene: TRBJ2-3
CDR3 protein: CASSSPADTQYF
CDR3 DNA: TGTGCCAGCAGTTCTCCAGCAGATACGCAGTATTTT

V gene: TRBV30
D gene: NA
clone size: NA
J gene: TRBJ2-2
CDR3 protein: CASPLNTGELFF
CDR3 DNA: TGTGCCTCTCCGCTGAACACCGGGGAGCTGTTTTTT

V gene: TRBV29-1
D gene: NA
clone size: few
J gene: TRBJ2-3
CDR3 protein: CSAGTSPDTQYF
CDR3 DNA: TGCAGCGCAGGAACCTCTCCAGATACGCAGTATTTT

V gene: TRBV28
D gene: NA
clone size: NA
J gene: TRBJ2-1
CDR3 protein: CASSPYGRRNEQFF
CDR3 DNA: TGTGCCAGCAGTCCATACGGGAGACGGAATGAGCAGTTCTTC

V gene: TRBV6-5
D gene: TRBD2
clone size: NA
J gene: TRBJ2-2
CDR3 protein: CASSFRTRDTGELFF
CDR3 DNA: TGTGCCAGCAGTTTCCGGACTAGAGATACCGGGGAGCTGTTTTTT

V gene: TRBV7-9
D gene: NA
clone size: NA
J gene: TRBJ1-4
CDR3 protein: CASSLIRGEARKLFF
CDR3 DNA: TGTGCCAGCAGCTTAATAAGGGGCGAGGCAAGGAAACTGTTTTTT

V gene: TRBV30
D gene: TRBD1
clone size: NA
J gene: TRBJ2-5
CDR3 protein: CAWTKMGQAQETQYF
CDR3 DNA: TGTGCCTGGACGAAAATGGGACAGGCCCAAGAGACCCAGTACTTC

V gene: TRBV28
D gene: NA
clone size: NA
J gene: TRBJ2-5
CDR3 protein: CASSSLGRLAGETQYF
CDR3 DNA: TGTGCCAGCAGCTCCCTAGGGAGGTTAGCAGGAGAGACCCAGTACTTC

V gene: TRBV20-1
D gene: NA
clone size: NA
J gene: TRBJ2-7
CDR3 protein: CSASRIYEQYF
CDR3 DNA: TGCAGTGCTAGTCGAATCTACGAGCAGTACTTC

V gene: TRBV14
D gene: NA
clone size: NA
J gene: TRBJ1-5
CDR3 protein: CASSPSWGQPQHF
CDR3 DNA: TGTGCCAGCAGCCCCTCATGGGGGCAGCCCCAGCATTTT

V gene: TRBV11-3
D gene: TRBD1
clone size: NA
J gene: TRBJ1-5
CDR3 protein: CASSFIDRACSYQPQHF
CDR3 DNA: TGTGCCAGCAGCTTCATCGACAGGGCCTGCTCGTATCAGCCCCAGCATTTT

V gene: TRBV9
D gene: NA
clone size: NA
J gene: TRBJ2-2
CDR3 protein: CASSASSKAENTGELFF
CDR3 DNA: TGTGCCAGCAGCGCTTCCTCAAAAGCGGAGAACACCGGGGAGCTGTTTTTT

V gene: TRBV6-1
D gene: TRBD1
clone size: once
J gene: TRBJ1-1
CDR3 protein: CATADRENTEAFF
CDR3 DNA: TGTGCCACCGCGGACAGGGAGAACACTGAAGCTTTCTTT

V gene: TRBV29-1
D gene: NA
clone size: NA
J gene: TRBJ1-1
CDR3 protein: CSSHHKLTPNTEAFF
CDR3 DNA: TGCAGCTCACATCATAAACTGACACCGAACACTGAAGCTTTCTTT

V gene: TRBV5-6
D gene: TRBD2
clone size: NA
J gene: TRBJ2-1
CDR3 protein: CASTRGRGRDYNEQFF
CDR3 DNA: TGTGCCAGCACCCGGGGGCGCGGGAGGGATTACAATGAGCAGTTCTTC

V gene: TRBV7-8
D gene: TRBD2
clone size: NA
J gene: TRBJ2-1
CDR3 protein: CASSKGLAGGRWNEQFF
CDR3 DNA: TGTGCCAGCAGCAAGGGACTAGCGGGAGGGCGGTGGAATGAGCAGTTCTTC